This T cell receptor beta chain was recorded in a study of T cell clonality in common variable immunodeficiency (dated by TCRdb to between 2015 and 2016). Results and caveats for the whole study, not just this receptor: Fewer deletions and N-nucleotide insertions were reportedly observed in CVID TCRbeta sequences, and highly modified clones with 13 or more V deletions were reportedly absent from CVID TCRbeta sequences. Patient heterogeneity within the CVID cohort put limits on correlating repertoire features with clinical complications. It was noted by the authors that sequencing of the repertoires of T cell subpopulations would be needed to clarify the cause of the increased clonality in CVID. Increased TCRbeta clonality was found in CVID subjects compared with healthy controls (t-test p = 0.018), with the increase being most characteristic of about a third of subjects. Fewer TCRbeta clones were shared among CVID subjects than among healthy controls (p < 0.0001). Despite equal DNA input, controls averaged approximately 74,000 unique sequences per sample versus roughly 32,000 in CVID samples.

CVID samples and control samples contributed equivalent amounts of genomic DNA as sequencing input. For every sample, a 60 bp segment covering the rearranged TCRbeta CDR3 region was amplified and then sequenced. The immunoSEQ assay, a bias-corrected multiplex PCR with high-throughput sequencing, was employed for TCRbeta amplification. The authors' analysis ran thus. Every unique nucleotide sequence was considered a clone and was annotated with V, D and J genes, copy number and frequency. Sequences were labeled productive if in frame, and non-productive if out of frame or containing stop codons. As previously described, clonality was calculated on the basis of Shannon's entropy. The predicted amino acid sequences of productive clones were used to derive mean CDR3 Kyte-Doolittle hydropathy. Scaled V gene usage was hierarchically clustered using Manhattan distance and complete linkage with the R hclust function. Clone sharing by CDR3 amino acid sequence was assessed by resampling 12 repertoires per group over 100 rounds. The repertoires were screened for about 70 published EBV-specific TCRbeta sequences and approximately 240 published CMV-specific TCRbeta sequences. After a couple of CVID samples that produced fewer than 10,000 sequences were dropped from the analysis, 42 CVID repertoires remained. As stored in TCRdb, this immuneACCESS dataset retains in-frame rearrangements with V and J assigned. A fraction of the clones does not appear; measured against another copy, unresolved V genes explain less than half of the discrepancy, and the remainder lacks a known reason. V, J and clone size were drawn from that table, and D and trimming were deduced from the DNA. The sample comprises tens of thousands of clones, and every one was counted more than once. Of the sample, about 1.5% falls within the top ten clones.

The V end loses 3 bases and the J end loses 5 bases, and a stretch of 23 bases separates them. From a lookup of the germline V gene, CDR1 and CDR2 are LGHNA and YNFKEQ. Spanning cysteine to phenylalanine, the CDR3 consists of 18 amino acids. Only the CDR3 bases that were read are kept: 45 of them, in frame from base 1. Many counts were recorded for this clone. Its antigen is still unknown. The read is 3 residues too short to cover the CDR3 end, so that end is filled in from the germline J gene. Most of the CVID patients and most of the healthy controls were of Caucasian heritage. From each donor, 5 to 8 ml of heparinized peripheral whole blood was collected. Genomic DNA from adults with common variable immune deficiency (CVID) and from healthy adult controls was used to sequence TCRbeta CDR3 repertoires. There were about 22 healthy adult volunteers in the control group (approximately 12 female and around 10 male), ranging in age from about 23 to 66 years, with a mean age of around 36. To isolate peripheral blood mononuclear cells, diluted blood was subjected to density centrifugation over Hypaque 1077 or Ficoll-Paque. Genomic DNA was obtained from unsorted mononuclear cells through either Qiagen column purification or a centrifugation-based method.

The rearrangement joined TRBV4-2 to TRBJ2-1, with no reliable assignment of the D segment. The sample comprised peripheral blood mononuclear cells. The sequence came from a person aged 18 to 69 in good health. The DNA read from the CDR3 is TGTGCCAGCAGCCAGGTTTTGGGCACTCGGATCGAGAACAATGAG. Its translation reads: CASSQVLGTRIENNE. The CDR3 as a whole reads CASSQVLGTRIENNEQFF.